This T cell receptor beta chain was profiled in a study of technical replicates of blood from a handful of donors. Profiled with immunoSEQ multiplex PCR; TCRdb holds only in-frame clones, not every one. The sample shows around 77,000 clones, roughly 89% of them seen only once. Germline V gene lookup returns CDR1 MGHRA and CDR2 YSYEKL. Trimming pared 1 base from V and 3 bases from J, leaving 18 bases between. This CDR3 spans 17 amino acids. The gene calls are TRBV4-1 and TRBJ1-1; D is uncertain. The sample taken for sequencing was T cells isolated from PBMCs. This sequence was found in a human donor in good health. This CDR3 is CASSQVMSAEAYTEAFF. CDR3 bases: TGCGCCAGCAGCCAAGTTATGTCTGCTGAGGCGTACACTGAAGCTTTCTTT.